This T cell receptor beta chain comes out of a study of naive and memory T cell subsets. This CDR3 is 16 amino acids long. Trimming removed 3 bases at V and 1 base at J, with 13 bases between. CDR1 and CDR2 (germline): SGHDN, FVKESK. Two oligonucleotides, mixed equimolar, formed the beta constant-region primer covering TRBC1 and TRBC2. TCRdb passed the UMI-ligation and nested PCR reads through MiXCR, listing each CDR3 protein once. Of some 87,000 distinct CDR3 sequences in the sample, roughly 7% were seen once. Alpha and beta libraries were amplified separately from the second PCR onward. Overnight CMV lysate stimulation of fresh PBMCs defined donor CMV status by CD4+ IFNgamma. Four subsets defined by CD45RA and CD27 were sorted after CD3, CD4, CD8 and live/dead staining.

The sequenced material came from central memory CD4+ T cells from blood. This rearrangement joins TRBV14 to TRBJ2-1; D gene uncertain. The origin of this receptor is a human donor in good health. The CDR3: CASSQTTSSSYNEQFF. The CDR3 DNA follows: TGTGCCAGCAGCCAGACGACAAGCAGTTCCTACAATGAGCAGTTCTTC. Supplemented by reference TRBV14 and TRBJ2-1, the full variable domain reads EAGVTQFPSHSVIEKGQTVTLRCDPISGHDNLYWYRRVMGKEIKFLLHFVKESKQDESGMPNNRFLAERTGGTYSTLKVQPAELEDSGVYFCASSQTTSSSYNEQFFGPGTRLTVL.